Listed below are T cell receptor beta chains from one sample, sequenced in a study of blood T cell repertoires in COVID-19. Assay used: immunoSEQ multiplex PCR; TCRdb lists only in-frame clones, some missing. The sample contains over 100,000 clones, about four fifths of which appear only once. Material for sequencing was peripheral blood. The receptors were sampled from a woman between 65 and 79 years old with acute or convalescent COVID-19. Each CDR3 is given with its conserved first and last residue. Each record gives: D gene, clone size, V gene, J gene, CDR3 protein, CDR3 DNA. D genes are given only for firm matches. Size values are once, few and many counts, or a class for expanded clones, and some rows have none.

D gene: TRBD2; clone size: NA; V gene: TRBV5-1; J gene: TRBJ2-3; CDR3 protein: CASSLGVAGSTDTQYF; CDR3 DNA: TGCGCCAGCAGCTTGGGAGTAGCGGGGAGCACAGATACGCAGTATTTT
D gene: NA; clone size: NA; V gene: TRBV6-4; J gene: TRBJ2-3; CDR3 protein: CASSGKDSGSQYF; CDR3 DNA: TGTGCCAGCAGTGGAAAGGACTCAGGATCGCAGTATTTT
D gene: TRBD1; clone size: NA; V gene: TRBV19; J gene: TRBJ1-5; CDR3 protein: CAGGQGANQPQHF; CDR3 DNA: TGTGCCGGCGGACAGGGGGCGAATCAGCCCCAGCATTTT
D gene: TRBD2; clone size: once; V gene: TRBV7-8; J gene: TRBJ2-1; CDR3 protein: CASSPPAGGQFF; CDR3 DNA: TGTGCCAGCAGCCCCCCAGCGGGAGGGCAGTTCTTC
D gene: TRBD1; clone size: few; V gene: TRBV11-3; J gene: TRBJ1-2; CDR3 protein: CASSSGQRNTYGYTF; CDR3 DNA: TGTGCCAGCAGCTCGGGACAGCGAAACACGTATGGCTACACCTTC
D gene: NA; clone size: NA; V gene: TRBV6-2/TRBV6-3; J gene: TRBJ1-3; CDR3 protein: CASSYPSGEPGNTIYF; CDR3 DNA: TGTGCCAGCAGTTACCCTTCAGGGGAACCCGGAAACACCATATATTTT
D gene: TRBD1; clone size: NA; V gene: TRBV18; J gene: TRBJ1-1; CDR3 protein: CASSPRRGVTEAFF; CDR3 DNA: TGTGCCAGCTCACCACGCAGGGGGGTAACTGAAGCTTTCTTT
D gene: NA; clone size: NA; V gene: TRBV5-1; J gene: TRBJ2-2; CDR3 protein: CASSLVAGGTGELFF; CDR3 DNA: TGCGCCAGCAGCTTGGTGGCAGGGGGGACCGGGGAGCTGTTTTTT
D gene: NA; clone size: NA; V gene: TRBV5-1; J gene: TRBJ1-1; CDR3 protein: CASSQWLDSRLAFF; CDR3 DNA: TGCGCCAGCAGTCAGTGGCTGGACTCCCGATTAGCTTTCTTT
D gene: NA; clone size: NA; V gene: TRBV27; J gene: TRBJ1-2; CDR3 protein: CASSLRREYYGYTF; CDR3 DNA: TGTGCCAGCAGTTTAAGGAGGGAATACTATGGCTACACCTTC
D gene: TRBD1; clone size: NA; V gene: TRBV19; J gene: TRBJ1-2; CDR3 protein: CASSRGTDVNYGYTF; CDR3 DNA: TGTGCCAGCAGTCGAGGGACAGATGTTAACTATGGCTACACCTTC
D gene: TRBD1; clone size: NA; V gene: TRBV7-2; J gene: TRBJ2-1; CDR3 protein: CASSLASGGAYNEQFF; CDR3 DNA: TGTGCCAGCAGCTTAGCTTCAGGGGGCGCTTACAATGAGCAGTTCTTC
D gene: NA; clone size: NA; V gene: TRBV12-3/TRBV12-4; J gene: TRBJ1-1; CDR3 protein: CASSFYGEAFF; CDR3 DNA: TGTGCCAGCAGTTTTTACGGTGAAGCTTTCTTT
D gene: NA; clone size: few; V gene: TRBV6-1; J gene: TRBJ2-1; CDR3 protein: CASSELWRAVQFF; CDR3 DNA: TGTGCCAGCAGTGAACTCTGGAGGGCGGTGCAGTTCTTC
D gene: TRBD2; clone size: NA; V gene: TRBV6-6; J gene: TRBJ2-1; CDR3 protein: CASSRHLNGLAGGPSEQFF; CDR3 DNA: TGTGCCAGCAGCCGACACCTCAATGGGCTAGCGGGGGGGCCGTCTGAGCAGTTCTTC
D gene: NA; clone size: NA; V gene: TRBV2; J gene: TRBJ1-1; CDR3 protein: CASSVENTSPNTEAFF; CDR3 DNA: TGTGCCAGCAGTGTCGAAAACACCAGTCCAAACACTGAAGCTTTCTTT
D gene: NA; clone size: NA; V gene: TRBV4-3; J gene: TRBJ1-2; CDR3 protein: CASSQDSWGADGYTF; CDR3 DNA: TGCGCCAGCAGCCAAGATTCTTGGGGCGCGGATGGCTACACCTTC
D gene: TRBD1; clone size: NA; V gene: TRBV7-2; J gene: TRBJ1-2; CDR3 protein: CASSGPGQGNYGYTF; CDR3 DNA: TGTGCCAGCAGCGGACCCGGACAGGGGAACTATGGCTACACCTTC
D gene: TRBD1; clone size: NA; V gene: TRBV14; J gene: TRBJ1-2; CDR3 protein: CASSLDRGWGYTF; CDR3 DNA: TGTGCCAGCAGCCTCGACAGGGGTTGGGGCTACACCTTC
D gene: TRBD2; clone size: NA; V gene: TRBV6-5; J gene: TRBJ2-3; CDR3 protein: CASTGELAADTQYF; CDR3 DNA: TGTGCCAGCACCGGTGAGCTAGCGGCAGATACGCAGTATTTT
D gene: TRBD1; clone size: NA; V gene: TRBV7-9; J gene: TRBJ1-4; CDR3 protein: CASSPGTGSEKLFF; CDR3 DNA: TGTGCCAGCAGCCCCGGGACAGGGTCAGAAAAACTGTTTTTT
D gene: TRBD1; clone size: few; V gene: TRBV4-3; J gene: TRBJ1-3; CDR3 protein: CASSQSTGTGNTIYF; CDR3 DNA: TGCGCCAGCAGCCAATCGACAGGGACTGGAAACACCATATATTTT
D gene: NA; clone size: NA; V gene: TRBV6-2/TRBV6-3; J gene: TRBJ2-7; CDR3 protein: CASSAFGRGSYEQYF; CDR3 DNA: TGTGCCAGCAGTGCCTTCGGTCGGGGGTCCTACGAGCAGTACTTC
D gene: TRBD2; clone size: few; V gene: TRBV7-2; J gene: TRBJ2-3; CDR3 protein: CASSLWTSGGRADTQYF; CDR3 DNA: TGTGCCAGCAGCCTTTGGACTAGCGGGGGAAGAGCAGATACGCAGTATTTT
D gene: TRBD1; clone size: NA; V gene: TRBV11-1; J gene: TRBJ2-1; CDR3 protein: CASSSGQYNEQFF; CDR3 DNA: TGTGCCAGCAGCTCGGGACAGTACAATGAGCAGTTCTTC
D gene: NA; clone size: NA; V gene: TRBV10-3; J gene: TRBJ2-7; CDR3 protein: CAISGQRASYEQYF; CDR3 DNA: TGTGCCATCAGTGGCCAGCGGGCCTCCTACGAGCAGTACTTC
D gene: NA; clone size: NA; V gene: TRBV7-9; J gene: TRBJ1-4; CDR3 protein: CASSRDNEKLFF; CDR3 DNA: TGTGCCAGCAGCCGAGATAATGAAAAACTGTTTTTT
D gene: NA; clone size: NA; V gene: TRBV3-1/TRBV3-2; J gene: TRBJ1-5; CDR3 protein: CASSLDGSGGQPQHF; CDR3 DNA: TGTGCCAGCAGCCTGGACGGGTCCGGAGGTCAGCCCCAGCATTTT
D gene: NA; clone size: NA; V gene: TRBV4-2; J gene: TRBJ2-1; CDR3 protein: CASSQEITARYNEQFF; CDR3 DNA: TGTGCCAGCAGCCAAGAAATAACAGCCAGGTACAATGAGCAGTTCTTC
D gene: NA; clone size: NA; V gene: TRBV27; J gene: TRBJ2-7; CDR3 protein: CASHGGLETGSYEQYF; CDR3 DNA: TGTGCCAGTCACGGAGGCTTAGAGACAGGCTCTTACGAGCAGTACTTC
D gene: NA; clone size: NA; V gene: TRBV7-9; J gene: TRBJ1-2; CDR3 protein: CASSSPGTGVGEGYTF; CDR3 DNA: TGTGCCAGCAGCTCGCCGGGTACCGGGGTTGGAGAAGGCTACACCTTC
D gene: TRBD2; clone size: NA; V gene: TRBV5-4; J gene: TRBJ2-3; CDR3 protein: CASSLLAGGMTDTQYF; CDR3 DNA: TGTGCCAGCAGCTTGTTAGCGGGGGGGATGACAGATACGCAGTATTTT
D gene: TRBD1; clone size: NA; V gene: TRBV11-2; J gene: TRBJ1-4; CDR3 protein: CASSLGTGENEKLFF; CDR3 DNA: TGTGCCAGCAGCTTAGGAACAGGGGAAAATGAAAAACTGTTTTTT
D gene: NA; clone size: NA; V gene: TRBV18; J gene: TRBJ1-2; CDR3 protein: CASSRAGAGYGYTF; CDR3 DNA: TGTGCCAGCTCAAGGGCAGGGGCTGGCTATGGCTACACCTTC
D gene: NA; clone size: NA; V gene: TRBV7-9; J gene: TRBJ2-3; CDR3 protein: CASSPKTSDTQYF; CDR3 DNA: TGTGCCAGCAGCCCAAAGACATCAGATACGCAGTATTTT
D gene: NA; clone size: few; V gene: TRBV6-4; J gene: TRBJ1-6; CDR3 protein: CASSDRENSPLHF; CDR3 DNA: TGTGCCAGCAGTGACAGGGAGAATTCACCCCTCCACTTT
D gene: NA; clone size: once; V gene: TRBV12-3/TRBV12-4; J gene: TRBJ1-2; CDR3 protein: CASSLAGARGYTF; CDR3 DNA: TGTGCCAGCAGTTTAGCAGGGGCAAGGGGCTACACCTTC
D gene: TRBD2; clone size: NA; V gene: TRBV3-1/TRBV3-2; J gene: TRBJ2-1; CDR3 protein: CASSQALTSGANEQFF; CDR3 DNA: TGTGCCAGCAGCCAAGCCTTGACTAGCGGGGCGAATGAGCAGTTCTTC
D gene: NA; clone size: once; V gene: TRBV3-1/TRBV3-2; J gene: TRBJ1-6; CDR3 protein: CASSRAAGMNNSPLHF; CDR3 DNA: TGTGCCAGCAGCCGCGCGGCAGGGATGAATAATTCACCCCTCCACTTT
D gene: TRBD1; clone size: NA; V gene: TRBV28; J gene: TRBJ2-5; CDR3 protein: CASSVTGGWETQYF; CDR3 DNA: TGTGCCAGCAGTGTAACAGGGGGCTGGGAGACCCAGTACTTC
D gene: TRBD1; clone size: once; V gene: TRBV29-1; J gene: TRBJ2-1; CDR3 protein: CSSGRQGGNEQFF; CDR3 DNA: TGCAGCTCCGGGAGACAGGGGGGCAATGAGCAGTTCTTC
D gene: TRBD1; clone size: NA; V gene: TRBV5-6; J gene: TRBJ1-2; CDR3 protein: CATRTGRSGGYTF; CDR3 DNA: TGTGCCACCCGGACAGGGCGGTCGGGTGGCTACACCTTC
D gene: NA; clone size: NA; V gene: TRBV9; J gene: TRBJ2-5; CDR3 protein: CASSVAAGGRETQYF; CDR3 DNA: TGTGCCAGCAGCGTAGCGGCAGGGGGGAGGGAGACCCAGTACTTC
D gene: NA; clone size: once; V gene: TRBV4-3; J gene: TRBJ2-7; CDR3 protein: CASSRDSTSYEQYF; CDR3 DNA: TGCGCCAGCAGCCGGGACTCCACCTCCTACGAGCAGTACTTC
D gene: NA; clone size: NA; V gene: TRBV7-3; J gene: TRBJ1-1; CDR3 protein: CASSPRSNTEAFF; CDR3 DNA: TGTGCCAGCAGTCCCAGGTCAAACACTGAAGCTTTCTTT
D gene: NA; clone size: few; V gene: TRBV27; J gene: TRBJ1-1; CDR3 protein: CASSLGRGAEAFF; CDR3 DNA: TGTGCCAGCAGTTTAGGGAGGGGAGCGGAAGCTTTCTTT
D gene: NA; clone size: few; V gene: TRBV4-2; J gene: TRBJ1-5; CDR3 protein: CASRQDEQDGQPQHF; CDR3 DNA: TGTGCCAGCAGACAAGACGAACAGGATGGCCAGCCCCAGCATTTT
D gene: TRBD1; clone size: NA; V gene: TRBV19; J gene: TRBJ2-7; CDR3 protein: CASRQPGTGFDEQYF; CDR3 DNA: TGTGCCAGTAGGCAACCCGGGACAGGGTTCGACGAGCAGTACTTC
D gene: TRBD1; clone size: NA; V gene: TRBV19; J gene: TRBJ2-6; CDR3 protein: CASDSRDRISSGANVLTF; CDR3 DNA: TGTGCCAGTGATTCCCGGGACAGGATAAGCTCTGGGGCCAACGTCCTGACTTTC
D gene: TRBD1; clone size: NA; V gene: TRBV7-2; J gene: TRBJ1-5; CDR3 protein: CASSFSWDREGQPQHF; CDR3 DNA: TGTGCCAGCAGCTTTAGTTGGGACAGGGAGGGTCAGCCCCAGCATTTT
D gene: NA; clone size: once; V gene: TRBV6-5; J gene: TRBJ1-6; CDR3 protein: CASRVGASYNSPLHF; CDR3 DNA: TGTGCCAGCAGAGTCGGAGCCTCCTATAATTCACCCCTCCACTTT